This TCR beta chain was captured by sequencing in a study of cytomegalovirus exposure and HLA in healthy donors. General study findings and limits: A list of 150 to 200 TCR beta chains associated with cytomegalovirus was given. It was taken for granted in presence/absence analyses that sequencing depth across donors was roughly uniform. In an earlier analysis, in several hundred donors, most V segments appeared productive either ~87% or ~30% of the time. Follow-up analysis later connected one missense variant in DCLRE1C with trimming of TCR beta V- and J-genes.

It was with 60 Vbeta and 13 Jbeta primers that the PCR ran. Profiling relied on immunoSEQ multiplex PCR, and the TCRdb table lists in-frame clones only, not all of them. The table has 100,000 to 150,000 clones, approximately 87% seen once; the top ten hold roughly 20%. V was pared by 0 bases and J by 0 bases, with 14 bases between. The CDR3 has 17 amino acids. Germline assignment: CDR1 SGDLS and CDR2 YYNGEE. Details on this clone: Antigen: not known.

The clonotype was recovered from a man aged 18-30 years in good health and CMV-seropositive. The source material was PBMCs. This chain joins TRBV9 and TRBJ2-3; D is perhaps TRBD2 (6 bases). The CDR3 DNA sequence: TGTGCCAGCAGCGTAGCTACGGCGGGGACTAGCACAGATACGCAGTATTTT. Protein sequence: CASSVATAGTSTDTQYF.